These T cell receptor beta chains were read from a single sample in a study of post-analysis software for immune sequencing data. TCRdb re-derived calls from the PCR reads in MiXCR, one entry per CDR3 protein. The sample holds about 540,000 distinct CDR3 sequences, around 31% seen once. Input material: blood. These receptors all come from a girl younger than 18 with multiple sclerosis. The conserved cysteine and the conserved F or W are not part of the CDR3 here. D genes are given only for firm matches.

TRBJ2-5	TRBV7-9	.	ASSLVFAGLGQETQY
TRBJ2-3	TRBV5-1	TRBD1	ATHPTGTTDTQY
TRBJ2-3	TRBV24-1	.	ATSDISGTDTQY
TRBJ1-2	TRBV6-1	.	ASSEYRAGGYT
TRBJ1-1	TRBV5-1	TRBD1	ASSLGQTMNTEAF
TRBJ1-2	TRBV5-1	TRBD1	ASSFGTVLNYGYT
TRBJ1-4	TRBV3-1	.	ASSQGSGFGEKLF
TRBJ2-2	TRBV6-5	.	ASSYSTLSNTGELF
TRBJ1-6	TRBV12-3/TRBV12-4	.	ASRKQNTGPPLH
TRBJ2-2	TRBV18	TRBD1	ASSPRRGRNTGELF
TRBJ2-5	TRBV11-2	TRBD2	ASSLDFGLGGLAGYETQY
TRBJ1-2	TRBV27	.	ASSLSGPNYGYT
TRBJ2-7	TRBV10-3	.	AINRDRAGDEQY
TRBJ2-5	TRBV6-1	TRBD2	ASRVAGGDETQY
TRBJ1-5	TRBV6-1	.	ASKPEVNSNQPQH
.	TRBV7-6	TRBD1	ASSLSGQGASEQY
TRBJ2-3	TRBV5-1	.	ASSQNGVTDTQY
TRBJ2-2	TRBV6-1	.	ASSVGHRHTGELF
TRBJ1-2	TRBV12-3/TRBV12-4	.	ASSLTGASYGYT
TRBJ1-2	TRBV12-3/TRBV12-4	.	ASSFSGLYYGYT
TRBJ1-2	TRBV5-1	.	ASSLESGYRGGYT
TRBJ2-7	TRBV7-9	.	ASSLGAGEYYEQY
TRBJ2-1	TRBV11-2	TRBD1	ASSFRPGTGGSDEQF
TRBJ2-6	TRBV20-1	TRBD1	SAYRGTGANVRT
TRBJ2-3	TRBV5-1	.	ASSPRIQVTDTQY
TRBJ2-7	TRBV29-1	TRBD2	SVETLASGGRGYEQY
TRBJ2-1	TRBV5-1	TRBD2	ASSLSTSGPGDNEQF
TRBJ2-5	TRBV6-1	TRBD2	ASRESSGGPTYNEQY
.	TRBV12-3/TRBV12-4	.	ASSFPRGETQY
TRBJ2-1	TRBV25-1	.	ASSDFGGEQF
TRBJ2-7	TRBV7-8	.	AGNREGDEQY
TRBJ2-5	TRBV12-5	.	ASGLGTDQETQY
TRBJ1-1	TRBV18	.	ASSPLAGGTTEAF
TRBJ1-1	TRBV11-2	TRBD1	ASTGQGSYTEAF
TRBJ2-7	TRBV6-1	.	ASSLRDHEQY
TRBJ2-5	TRBV15	.	ATSRGQTLETQY
TRBJ1-4	TRBV5-1	TRBD1	ASSLGGQGNWEKLF
TRBJ2-4	TRBV3-1	TRBD1	ASSHNRGEQY
TRBJ2-5	TRBV20-1	TRBD1	SASPGQPQETQY
TRBJ2-1	TRBV20-1	.	SAAQPGMAYNEQF
TRBJ2-5	TRBV24-1	.	ATSQGGQETQY
TRBJ2-7	TRBV7-2	TRBD1	ASSSSPGTDSYEQY
.	TRBV15	TRBD2	ATSRDPPTRAGGGETQY
TRBJ2-4	TRBV6-5	TRBD2	ASSYSGSGGAVAKNIQY
TRBJ2-1	TRBV7-3	.	ASSSGGGGPYNEQF
TRBJ2-1	TRBV7-8	TRBD2	AGSLVLAASSYNEQF
TRBJ1-6	TRBV10-3	.	AISESGRGLNSPLH
TRBJ2-7	TRBV20-1	TRBD1	SAPRPGTGNEQY
TRBJ2-1	TRBV7-6	TRBD2	ASSLLAGGLVEQF
TRBJ2-7	TRBV10-3	.	AISEPPGLRSSYEQY
TRBJ1-5	TRBV27	TRBD1	ASSSRGRGNQPQH
TRBJ2-3	TRBV15	.	ATSKVTGYRGRHTQY
TRBJ1-1	TRBV5-1	.	ASSLVGDTEAL